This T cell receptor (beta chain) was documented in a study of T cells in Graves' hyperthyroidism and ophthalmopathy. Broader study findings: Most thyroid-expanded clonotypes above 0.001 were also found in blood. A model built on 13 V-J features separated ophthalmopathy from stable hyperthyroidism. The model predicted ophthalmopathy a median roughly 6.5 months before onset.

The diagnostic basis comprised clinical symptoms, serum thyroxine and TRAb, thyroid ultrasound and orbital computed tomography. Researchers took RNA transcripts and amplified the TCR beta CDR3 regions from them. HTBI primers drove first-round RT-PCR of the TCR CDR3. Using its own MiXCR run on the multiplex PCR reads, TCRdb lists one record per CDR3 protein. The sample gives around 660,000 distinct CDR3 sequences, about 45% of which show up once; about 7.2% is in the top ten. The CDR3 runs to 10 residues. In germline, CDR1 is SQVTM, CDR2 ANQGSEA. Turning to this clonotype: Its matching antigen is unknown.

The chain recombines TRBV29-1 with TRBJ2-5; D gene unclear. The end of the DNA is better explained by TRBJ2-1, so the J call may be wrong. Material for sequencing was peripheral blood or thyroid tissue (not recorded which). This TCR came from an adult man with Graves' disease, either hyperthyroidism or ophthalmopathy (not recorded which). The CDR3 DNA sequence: TGCAGCGTCGCGTCCGAGACCCAGTTCTTC. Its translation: CSVASETQFF.